The clone carrying this TCR beta chain showed up just once. This record comes from a study of beta chain features in type 1 diabetes. The V and J ends lost 6 bases and 0 bases respectively, with 14 bases between them. Germline values: CDR1 SGHDT, CDR2 YYEEEE. The CDR3 is 15 residues long. Isolation of CD4+ naive, central memory, regulatory and stem cell-like memory cells was achieved by sorting via CD45RO/CCR7/CD25/CD127/CD95/CD27. Sequenced material consisted of expressed TCRB transcripts (all of the isolated RNA was reverse transcribed). The method was immunoSEQ multiplex PCR; TCRdb's version includes in-frame clones alone and lacks a portion of them. Of 400,000 to 550,000 clones in the sample, about an eighth were seen once.

The sequenced sample was naive CD4+ T cells from blood. This TCR came from a woman younger than 35 in good health. The chain recombines TRBV5-6 with TRBJ2-3; possibly TRBD2 for D (5 bases). The CDR3 coding sequence is TGTGCCAGCATCCTGTTGCGGAGGAGCACAGATACGCAGTATTTT. Residues: CASILLRRSTDTQYF. Full variable domain (rest looked up from reference TRBV5-6 and TRBJ2-3): DAGVTQSPTHLIKTRGQQVTLRCSPKSGHDTVSWYQQALGQGPQFIFQYYEEEERQRGNFPDRFSGHQFPNYSSELNVNALLLGDSALYLCASILLRRSTDTQYFGPGTRLTVL.